This T cell receptor beta chain came from a study of cytomegalovirus exposure and HLA in healthy donors. This clone was observed a few times. CDR1 is SGHRS, CDR2 YFSETQ, per germline. The V gene lost 4 bases and the J gene lost 6 bases, with 16 bases spanning the gap. CDR3 length equals 14 residues. Primers for the PCR totalled 60 Vbeta and 13 Jbeta. Using immunoSEQ multiplex PCR, the repertoire was profiled, and TCRdb retains in-frame clones only, with some absent. The table shows 130,000 to 150,000 clones, with roughly 10% occurring only once. The sample comprised PBMCs. The receptor comes from a male donor in good health and CMV-seronegative. The chain has TRBV5-1 and TRBJ1-1, with no clear D. CDR3: CASSRHSNPPEAFF. The CDR3 DNA is TGCGCCAGCAGCCGACACAGCAACCCCCCTGAAGCTTTCTTT.